These 13 T cell receptor beta chains were sequenced from one sample in a study of shared clonotypes between healthy human individuals. TCRdb's table, derived via immunoSEQ multiplex PCR, lists solely in-frame clones and lacks some. This repertoire shows some 500,000 clones, 90% to 96% found once; its top ten account for approximately 0.06%. The sequenced sample was naive CD4+ T cells sorted from blood. Subset defined: CD45RA+ positively selected. Every receptor here comes from a woman aged 30 to 39 in good health.

The chain couples TRBV23-1 to TRBJ1-1; TRBD1 is a possible D gene (5 bases). TRBV23-1 is known as an ORF, though its function is uncertain. V was shortened by 7 bases and J by 14 bases, with 20 bases between the two germline ends. The CDR3 is 12 residues long. The CDR3 DNA is TGCGCCAGCACTCGACCGGCAGGGCTGTGGTTCTTT. Protein: CASTRPAGLWFF.

About this clone itself: This same CDR3 is encoded by further DNA sequences in the sample. The chain uses TRBV5-1 and TRBJ2-7; D is ambiguous. The germline V gene encodes CDR1 SGHRS and CDR2 YFSETQ. Trimming pared 0 bases from V and 1 base from J, leaving 5 bases between. This CDR3 is 13 amino acids long. As DNA, the CDR3 is TGCGCCAGCAGCTTGGGGCGGTCCTACGAGCAGTACTTC. Its protein product is CASSLGRSYEQYF.

In the case of this clone: Mismatch with germline at one junction end may stem from a read error. The chain recombines TRBV27 with TRBJ1-1; the D is unclear. The CDR3 loop spans 14 amino acids. Germline values: CDR1 MNHEY, CDR2 SMNVEV (reference sequence). Written as DNA, the CDR3 is TGTGCCAGCAGTTTATCGTGGCTGAACACTGAGGCTTTCTTT. Its translation: CASSLSWLNTEAFF.

The gene calls are TRBV2 and TRBJ1-4; D ambiguous. The germline gives CDR1 SNHLY, CDR2 FYNNEI. The ends were cut back, 4 bases at V and 7 bases at J, with 4 bases in the middle. The CDR3 is made up of 11 amino acids. The CDR3 loop is CASSGFEKLFF. The DNA for the CDR3 is TGTGCCAGCAGTGGCTTTGAAAAACTGTTTTTT.

The J gene is TRBJ1-2, the V gene TRBV18, with 9 nucleotides matching TRBD1. Germline-derived CDR1 and CDR2 are KGHSH and LQKENI. The CDR3 spans 14 residues. Trimming at V came to 3 bases and at J to 8 bases, leaving 7 bases not matched to a gene. The CDR3 spells CASSPEGQGRGYTF. The DNA of the CDR3 is TGTGCCAGCTCACCGGAGGGACAGGGACGGGGCTACACCTTC.

This clone was seen a few times. The V and J genes are TRBV11-2 and TRBJ1-5; D uncertain. This CDR3 is built from 12 residues. V was cut by 1 base and J by 7 bases, with 5 bases left in between. Germline values: CDR1 SGHAT, CDR2 FQNNGV. DNA of the CDR3: TGTGCCAGCAGCTTAGGCCAGCAGCCCCAGCATTTT. Encoded protein: CASSLGQQPQHF.

This clone was seen only a few times. The J gene is TRBJ1-5, the V gene TRBV6-5, with 11 bases aligning to TRBD1. The CDR3 sequence is 15 residues long. V was pared by 6 bases and J by 4 bases, with 5 bases of the junction left unmatched. CDR1 is MNHEY, CDR2 SVGAGI, per germline. The CDR3 nucleotides read TGTGCCAGCAGCCCGGACAGGGGGCGAAATCAGCCCCAGCATTTT. This translates into CASSPDRGRNQPQHF.

The J gene is TRBJ2-1, the V gene TRBV7-7, with D possibly being TRBD1 (5 bases). CDR1 is SSHAT and CDR2 is FNYEAQ in the germline V gene (reference sequence). This CDR3 is built from 15 residues. Between the trimmed V and J ends, which lost 4 bases and 7 bases, there was a span of 17 bases. CDR3 region: CASSWGPDGRNEQFF. The CDR3 DNA sequence: TGTGCCAGCAGCTGGGGCCCGGATGGTCGGAATGAGCAGTTCTTC.

This clone was seen just once. The J gene is TRBJ1-5, the V gene TRBV15; D not resolved. The CDR3 has 13 residues. CDR1 is LNHNV, CDR2 YYDKDF, per germline (reference sequence). V was shortened by 4 bases and J by 1 base, with 5 bases between the two germline ends. CDR3 amino acids: CATSTPSNQPQHF. In DNA, the CDR3 is TGTGCCACCAGCACCCCCAGCAATCAGCCCCAGCATTTT.

The chain carries TRBV5-4 and TRBJ1-1; tentatively, D is TRBD1 (5 bases). The CDR3 has 15 residues. V lost 0 bases and J lost 1, with 10 bases in between. CDR1 is SGHNT and CDR2 is YYREEE in the germline V gene (reference sequence). The CDR3 nucleotides are TGTGCCAGCAGCTTGGCAGGGATTTCGAACACTGAAGCTTTCTTT. Its protein product is CASSLAGISNTEAFF.

V gene TRBV4-1 combines with J gene TRBJ2-5; tentative D call: TRBD1 (6 bases). Matching the DNA end better, TRBJ2-7 makes the J call doubtful. The germline gives CDR1 MGHRA, CDR2 YSYEKL. The CDR3 consists of 14 residues. CDR3 loop: CASSQVDRHGEQYF. CDR3 nucleotide sequence: TGCGCCAGCAGCCAAGTAGACAGGCATGGCGAGCAGTACTTC.

The chain carries TRBV11-2 and TRBJ2-7; 7 bases map to TRBD2. Trimming at V came to 1 base and at J to 6 bases, leaving 6 bases not matched to a gene. CDR1 and CDR2 from the germline V gene are SGHAT and FQNNGV. The CDR3 length is 14 residues. The CDR3: CASSLGLAVSEQYF. The DNA of the CDR3 is TGTGCCAGCAGCTTAGGTCTAGCGGTCTCCGAGCAGTACTTC.

The chain combines TRBV7-9 with TRBJ1-6; 7 bases agree with TRBD1. Germline V gene lookup returns CDR1 SEHNR and CDR2 FQNEAQ (reference sequence). J was trimmed by 9 bases and V by 5 bases; bases with no gene match: 7. The CDR3 is 14 residues long. CDR3 in amino acids: CASSAPTGISPLHF. The CDR3 DNA sequence: TGTGCCAGCAGCGCGCCGACAGGGATTTCACCCCTCCACTTT.